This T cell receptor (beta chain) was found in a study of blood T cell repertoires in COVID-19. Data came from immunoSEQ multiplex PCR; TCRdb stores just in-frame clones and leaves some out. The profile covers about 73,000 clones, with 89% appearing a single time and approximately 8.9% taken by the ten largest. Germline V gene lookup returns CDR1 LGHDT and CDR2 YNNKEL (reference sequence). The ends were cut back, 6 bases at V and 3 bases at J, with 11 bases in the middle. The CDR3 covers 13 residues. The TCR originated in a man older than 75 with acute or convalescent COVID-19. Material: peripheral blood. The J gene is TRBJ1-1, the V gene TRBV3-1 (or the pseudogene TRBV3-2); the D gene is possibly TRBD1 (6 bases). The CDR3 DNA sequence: TGTGCCAGCAGTGAGGGGGGGGACACTGAAGCTTTCTTT. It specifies CASSEGGDTEAFF.